This is a list of T cell receptor beta chains from one sample in a study of blood T cells in healthy people across ages. In TCRdb, the 5' RACE reads were re-called with MiXCR into one record per CDR3 protein. In the table there are roughly 1.9 million distinct CDR3 sequences, 35% to 50% of which are singletons. The sequenced sample consisted of blood. These TCRs come from a human donor in good health. The CDR3 runs from the conserved cysteine through the conserved F or W. Fields, in order: V gene, D gene, clone size, J gene, CDR3 protein, CDR3 DNA. The D gene is left open where the match is weak. Clone size, where shown, is once, few, many, or a class for clones that have expanded.

V: TRBV5-1
D: .
size: few
J: TRBJ2-7
CDR3: CASSASISYEQYF
DNA: TGCGCCAGCAGCGCCTCCATCTCCTACGAGCAGTACTTC

V: TRBV7-3
D: .
size: few
J: TRBJ1-6
CDR3: CASSLEGSNSPLHF
DNA: TGTGCCAGCAGCTTAGAAGGGAGTAATTCACCCCTCCACTTT

V: TRBV20-1
D: .
size: .
J: TRBJ2-1
CDR3: CSARARRGPRYNEQFF
DNA: TGCAGTGCTAGAGCCCGGAGGGGCCCAAGGTACAATGAGCAGTTCTTC

V: TRBV7-2
D: .
size: few
J: TRBJ2-3
CDR3: CASNRGRVTDTQYF
DNA: TGTGCCAGCAACCGCGGGCGAGTCACAGATACGCAGTATTTT

V: TRBV6-2/TRBV6-3
D: TRBD1
size: few
J: TRBJ1-2
CDR3: CASSSQNRTGSYGYTF
DNA: TGTGCCAGCAGCTCCCAGAACCGGACAGGGTCCTATGGCTACACCTTC

V: TRBV6-5
D: .
size: few
J: TRBJ1-2
CDR3: CASMPTGGGYTF
DNA: TGTGCCAGCATGCCAACGGGGGGTGGCTACACCTTC

V: TRBV10-3
D: .
size: .
J: TRBJ2-5
CDR3: CAIRLGDQETQYF
DNA: TGTGCCATCAGGTTGGGGGATCAAGAGACCCAGTACTTC

V: TRBV25-1
D: .
size: .
J: TRBJ2-2
CDR3: CASSDFSNTGELFF
DNA: TGTGCCAGCAGTGATTTCAGCAACACCGGGGAGCTGTTTTTT

V: TRBV15
D: .
size: few
J: TRBJ2-3
CDR3: CATSRGGGDADTQYF
DNA: TGTGCCACCAGCAGAGGGGGCGGGGACGCAGATACGCAGTATTTT

V: TRBV6-1
D: TRBD1
size: .
J: TRBJ1-5
CDR3: CASSNDRVGDLPQHF
DNA: TGTGCCAGCAGTAACGACAGGGTCGGGGATCTGCCCCAGCATTTT

V: TRBV24-1
D: TRBD2
size: .
J: TRBJ2-5
CDR3: CATSETIRGAQYF
DNA: TGTGCCACCAGTGAGACGATCCGGGGGGCCCAGTACTTC

V: TRBV29-1
D: .
size: .
J: TRBJ2-7
CDR3: CSVVRGLTYEQYF
DNA: TGCAGCGTTGTTCGGGGGTTGACCTACGAGCAGTACTTC

V: TRBV7-2
D: TRBD1
size: once
J: TRBJ2-3
CDR3: CASSRSVGQGSDTQYF
DNA: TGTGCCAGCAGCCGATCCGTGGGACAGGGGTCAGATACGCAGTATTTT

V: TRBV5-6
D: TRBD1
size: few
J: TRBJ2-5
CDR3: CASSPGQVWETQYF
DNA: TGTGCCAGCAGCCCCGGACAGGTTTGGGAGACCCAGTACTTC

V: TRBV18
D: .
size: .
J: TRBJ1-2
CDR3: CASSPGQPRRNGYTF
DNA: TGTGCCAGCTCACCCGGACAGCCCAGGAGGAATGGCTACACCTTC

V: TRBV7-2
D: TRBD2
size: .
J: TRBJ2-3
CDR3: CASSSSLSGVGTDTQYF
DNA: TGTGCCAGCAGCTCCTCCCTTAGCGGGGTGGGTACAGATACGCAGTATTTT

V: TRBV11-1
D: .
size: few
J: TRBJ2-5
CDR3: CASSSYKDRQETQYF
DNA: TGTGCCAGCAGCTCTTACAAAGACAGGCAAGAGACCCAGTACTTC

V: TRBV7-6
D: TRBD2
size: .
J: TRBJ2-2
CDR3: CASSQRTSGEAGELFF
DNA: TGTGCCAGCAGCCAGCGGACTAGCGGGGAGGCCGGGGAGCTGTTTTTT

V: TRBV5-1
D: TRBD1
size: .
J: TRBJ2-5
CDR3: CAGSLAPGQGMKETQYF
DNA: TGCGCCGGCAGCTTGGCCCCCGGACAGGGGATGAAAGAGACCCAGTACTTC

V: TRBV3-1
D: .
size: .
J: TRBJ1-2
CDR3: CASSHLGQTNYGYTF
DNA: TGTGCCAGCAGCCATTTAGGACAGACTAACTATGGCTACACCTTC

V: TRBV27
D: .
size: few
J: TRBJ2-1
CDR3: CASSLDSDSYNEQFF
DNA: TGTGCCAGCAGTTTAGACAGCGACTCCTACAATGAGCAGTTCTTC

V: TRBV12-3/TRBV12-4
D: .
size: .
J: TRBJ2-3
CDR3: CASSFGGWGSKNTDTQYF
DNA: TGTGCCAGCAGTTTTGGCGGATGGGGGTCAAAGAACACAGATACGCAGTATTTT

V: TRBV6-6
D: TRBD1
size: .
J: TRBJ1-3
CDR3: CASKDRAGNTIYF
DNA: TGTGCCTCAAAGGACAGGGCTGGAAACACCATATATTTT

V: TRBV20-1
D: TRBD1
size: .
J: TRBJ1-5
CDR3: CSARKRTGGQPQHF
DNA: TGCAGTGCTAGGAAGAGGACAGGGGGCCAGCCCCAGCATTTT

V: TRBV20-1
D: .
size: .
J: TRBJ2-6
CDR3: CSAPVAAGANVLSF
DNA: .

V: TRBV12-3/TRBV12-4
D: TRBD2
size: few
J: TRBJ2-1
CDR3: CASSGGGPSYNEQFF
DNA: TGTGCCAGCAGTGGCGGGGGGCCTTCCTACAATGAGCAGTTCTTC

V: TRBV7-9
D: .
size: many
J: TRBJ2-1
CDR3: CASSPADSNEQFF
DNA: TGTGCCAGCAGTCCCGCGGACAGTAATGAGCAGTTCTTC

V: TRBV12-3/TRBV12-4
D: .
size: .
J: TRBJ2-7
CDR3: CASSPRDKGAYEQYF
DNA: TGTGCCAGCAGTCCCCGGGACAAGGGCGCCTACGAGCAGTACTTC

V: TRBV20-1
D: .
size: few
J: TRBJ2-7
CDR3: CSARRTSGGSEQYF
DNA: TGCAGTGCTAGACGTACTTCCGGAGGTAGCGAGCAGTACTTC

V: TRBV6-1
D: TRBD1
size: .
J: TRBJ2-1
CDR3: CASTRDRGLNNEQFF
DNA: TGTGCCAGCACCCGGGACAGGGGCCTCAACAATGAGCAGTTCTTC

V: TRBV4-1
D: TRBD1
size: .
J: TRBJ1-1
CDR3: CASSHSDRGPEAFF
DNA: TGCGCCAGCAGCCACTCGGACAGGGGGCCTGAAGCTTTCTTT

V: TRBV12-3/TRBV12-4
D: .
size: .
J: TRBJ1-5
CDR3: CASSPTQINQPQHF
DNA: TGTGCCAGCAGTCCAACACAAATCAATCAGCCCCAGCATTTT

V: TRBV6-1
D: .
size: .
J: TRBJ1-1
CDR3: CASTEGDDTEAFF
DNA: TGTGCCAGCACGGAGGGTGATGACACTGAAGCTTTCTTT

V: TRBV20-1
D: .
size: once
J: TRBJ2-2
CDR3: CSARKGLNTGELFF
DNA: TGCAGTGCTAGGAAAGGGCTTAACACCGGGGAGCTGTTTTTT

V: TRBV12-5
D: .
size: few
J: TRBJ1-6
CDR3: CASGFLTVSSYNSPLHF
DNA: TGTGCTAGTGGTTTTTTAACAGTAAGCTCCTATAATTCACCCCTCCACTTT

V: TRBV2
D: .
size: .
J: TRBJ1-2
CDR3: CASSEGPGINGYTF
DNA: TGTGCCAGCAGTGAAGGTCCAGGAATCAATGGCTACACCTTC

V: TRBV6-2/TRBV6-3
D: TRBD1
size: few
J: TRBJ1-2
CDR3: CASNNDRAPNYGYTF
DNA: TGTGCCAGCAACAACGACAGGGCTCCAAACTATGGCTACACCTTC

V: TRBV6-6
D: .
size: .
J: TRBJ2-3
CDR3: CASSYLGGTPSTDTQYF
DNA: TGTGCCAGCTCTTACCTGGGCGGGACACCTAGCACAGATACGCAGTATTTT

V: TRBV9
D: .
size: few
J: TRBJ2-7
CDR3: CASSPTTGSSYEQYF
DNA: TGTGCCAGCAGCCCAACCACCGGCAGCTCCTACGAGCAGTACTTC

V: TRBV6-5
D: .
size: .
J: TRBJ1-1
CDR3: CASIGLGAPEAFF
DNA: TGTGCCAGCATCGGCCTGGGGGCCCCTGAAGCTTTCTTT

V: TRBV28
D: TRBD1
size: .
J: TRBJ2-7
CDR3: CASSSSGTGGSYEQYF
DNA: TGTGCCAGCAGTTCATCCGGGACAGGGGGATCCTACGAGCAGTACTTC

V: TRBV4-2
D: .
size: .
J: TRBJ2-4
CDR3: CASSHKGGPNSKDIQYF
DNA: TGTGCCAGCAGCCATAAGGGGGGCCCCAACTCGAAAGACATTCAGTACTTC

V: TRBV4-1
D: .
size: few
J: TRBJ2-3
CDR3: CASSTHGPDTQYF
DNA: TGCGCCAGCAGCACGCACGGTCCAGATACGCAGTATTTT

V: TRBV29-1
D: .
size: .
J: TRBJ1-1
CDR3: CSVVIWNREAFAFF
DNA: TGCAGCGTTGTGATTTGGAACAGGGAGGCGTTTGCTTTCTTT

V: TRBV9
D: .
size: few
J: TRBJ2-5
CDR3: CASSVGGWTAQETQYF
DNA: TGTGCCAGCAGCGTAGGGGGTTGGACAGCTCAAGAGACCCAGTACTTC

V: TRBV7-9
D: TRBD1
size: .
J: TRBJ1-4
CDR3: CASSLYTGDEKLFF
DNA: TGTGCCAGCAGCTTATATACAGGGGATGAAAAACTGTTTTTT

V: TRBV5-1
D: .
size: .
J: TRBJ2-7
CDR3: CASSLPRPGSYEQYF
DNA: TGCGCCAGCAGCCTCCCTAGACCGGGCTCCTACGAGCAGTACTTC

V: TRBV7-2
D: .
size: .
J: TRBJ2-1
CDR3: CASSLDLGRLDNEQFF
DNA: TGTGCCAGCAGCTTAGATCTGGGAAGGCTTGACAATGAGCAGTTCTTC

V: TRBV7-9
D: .
size: .
J: TRBJ1-1
CDR3: CASSPPYPQNTEAFF
DNA: TGTGCCAGCAGCCCACCGTACCCCCAAAACACTGAAGCTTTCTTT

V: TRBV12-3/TRBV12-4
D: .
size: .
J: TRBJ2-5
CDR3: CASSGGPNMETQYF
DNA: TGTGCCAGCAGTGGGGGCCCCAATATGGAGACCCAGTACTTC

V: TRBV27
D: TRBD1
size: .
J: TRBJ2-7
CDR3: CASGWTGSAHEQYF
DNA: TGTGCCAGCGGGTGGACAGGATCGGCCCACGAGCAGTACTTC

V: TRBV7-2
D: TRBD1
size: few
J: TRBJ1-2
CDR3: CASSWDRAVYGYTF
DNA: TGTGCCAGCAGCTGGGACAGGGCGGTCTATGGCTACACCTTC

V: TRBV7-2
D: .
size: .
J: TRBJ2-7
CDR3: CASSLDAGLGSYEQYF
DNA: TGTGCCAGCAGCTTAGACGCGGGATTGGGTTCCTACGAGCAGTACTTC

V: TRBV2
D: .
size: many
J: TRBJ2-7
CDR3: CASSPPRLEQYF
DNA: TGTGCCAGCAGTCCCCCCCGTCTGGAGCAGTACTTC

V: TRBV5-5
D: .
size: few
J: TRBJ2-1
CDR3: CASSIQGDLYNEQFF
DNA: TGTGCCAGCAGCATACAGGGAGATCTCTACAATGAGCAGTTCTTC

V: TRBV27
D: .
size: once
J: TRBJ2-5
CDR3: CAGSSSRPQETQYF
DNA: TGTGCCGGCAGTTCGTCCCGACCTCAAGAGACCCAGTACTTC

V: TRBV7-3
D: TRBD2
size: .
J: TRBJ2-3
CDR3: CASSRSRAGGITDTQYF
DNA: TGTGCCAGCAGCCGCTCTAGAGCGGGGGGAATCACAGATACGCAGTATTTT

V: TRBV7-6
D: .
size: .
J: TRBJ1-1
CDR3: CASSLASAGLNTEAFF
DNA: TGTGCCAGCAGCTTAGCGTCGGCAGGGCTGAACACTGAAGCTTTCTTT

V: TRBV6-2/TRBV6-3
D: .
size: many
J: TRBJ2-5
CDR3: CASSTVDKQETQYF
DNA: TGTGCCAGCAGCACCGTCGATAAACAAGAGACCCAGTACTTC